This T cell receptor beta chain comes out of a study of vaccination effects on CD4 cells after COVID-19. Measured with immunoSEQ multiplex PCR; TCRdb has only the in-frame clones, and not every one. The sample records more than 60,000 clones, around two thirds being singletons. Cells that had been cultured for about 10 days were the source of isolated CD4+ T cells. Each participant was administered two doses of either the BNT162b2 or the mRNA-1273 vaccine. As concerns this clone: Its target is not known.

Germline V gene data show CDR1 as SGHAT and CDR2 as FQNNGV. The CDR3 is 15 amino acids. The V and J ends lost 3 bases and 4 bases respectively, with 12 bases between them. The specimen was CD4+ T cells from PBMCs cultured without peptide, collected after COVID-19 vaccination. V and J are TRBV11-2 and TRBJ2-2; TRBD2 is a possible D gene (6 bases). The source is a human donor who received a COVID-19 vaccine. The chain's CDR3 is CASSLGLAFTGELFF. As DNA, the CDR3 is TGTGCCAGCAGCTTGGGACTTGCGTTCACCGGGGAGCTGTTTTTT.